Presented here are 9 T cell receptor beta chains from one specimen sequenced in a study of control samples from healthy donors and cancer patients (dated by TCRdb to 2018 to 2020). Preparation of the library involved the immunoSEQ multiplex PCR assay. TCRdb carries this immuneACCESS record with in-frame sequences only. Its versions omit some clonotypes, under half of them owing to an unresolved V gene in the studies checked, with the rest unexplained. The sample data list some 130,000 clones, and around 92% of these were observed just once. Clones ranked in the top ten supply 2.1% of the sample. Sequences were obtained from blood. The receptors come from a woman in her 50s in good health.

The J gene is TRBJ2-3, the V gene TRBV11-2; a weak D match, TRBD2 (7 bases). V was shortened by 3 bases and J by 3 bases, with 22 bases between the two germline ends. This CDR3 contains 18 residues. The germline gives CDR1 SGHAT, CDR2 FQNNGV. CDR3 loop: CASSFMFIKGGDTDTQYF. In DNA form, the CDR3 reads TGTGCCAGCAGCTTTATGTTTATCAAGGGGGGGGATACAGATACGCAGTATTTT.

V usage is TRBV19 and J usage is TRBJ2-3; D might be TRBD2 (6 bases). Trimming removed 4 bases at V and 5 bases at J, with 16 bases between. The CDR3 loop spans 15 amino acids. Germline lookup yields CDR1 LNHDA and CDR2 SQIVND (reference sequence). Here the CDR3 reads CASSTPGLRGDTQYF. In DNA form, the CDR3 reads TGTGCCAGTAGTACTCCGGGACTTAGGGGAGATACGCAGTATTTT.

This chain uses TRBV7-9 with TRBJ2-1; 9 nucleotides align to TRBD2. CDR3 length: 16 residues. Trimming removed 5 bases from V and 5 bases from J; junction bases left unmatched: 10. Germline CDR1 is SEHNR and CDR2 is FQNEAQ (reference sequence). CDR3 loop: CASSRNSGSPHNEQFF. The CDR3 DNA reads TGTGCCAGCAGCCGAAATAGCGGGAGTCCCCACAATGAGCAGTTCTTC.

V usage is TRBV6-5 and J usage is TRBJ2-7; TRBD1 agrees at 8 bases. This CDR3 region has 15 residues. Losses at the gene ends were 7 bases for V and 5 bases for J; bases not matched to a gene: 13. Germline CDR1 MNHEY, CDR2 SVGAGI. CDR3 residues: CASIGPGGTGDEQYF. DNA for the CDR3: TGTGCCAGCATAGGGCCAGGGGGCACAGGGGACGAGCAGTACTTC.

This clone is a singleton in its sample. This sequence joins TRBV2 and TRBJ2-3; D remains unclear. Trimming took off 2 bases at V and 2 bases at J, with 8 bases between the two ends. This CDR3 region has 14 residues. Per germline, CDR1 SNHLY and CDR2 FYNNEI. CDR3 bases: TGTGCCAGCAGTGAAAGGCAGAACACAGATACGCAGTATTTT. Protein product: CASSERQNTDTQYF.

The chain joins TRBV19 to TRBJ1-5; D is perhaps TRBD1 (5 bases). This CDR3 is built from 14 residues. Germline V gene lookup returns CDR1 LNHDA and CDR2 SQIVND (reference sequence). Between the trimmed V and J ends, which lost 7 bases and 1 base, there was a span of 11 bases. CDR3 nucleotide sequence: TGTGCCAGTATCCGGGGGGGGAGCAATCAGCCCCAGCATTTT. This gives the protein CASIRGGSNQPQHF.

The chain recombines TRBV2 with TRBJ1-2, with TRBD1 matching 7 bases. The CDR3 loop spans 14 amino acids. The trim removed 5 bases at V and 5 bases at J, leaving 8 bases unmatched. Germline V gene sequence: CDR1 SNHLY, CDR2 FYNNEI. The CDR3 region is CASSSPGQLYGYTF. The CDR3 DNA reads as TGTGCCAGCAGTTCCCCGGGACAGCTTTATGGCTACACCTTC.

CDR3 bases: TGCAGTGCAAGTGACAGGGGAGGATTGGATACGCAGTATTTT. Residues: CSASDRGGLDTQYF. The chain recombines TRBV20-1 with TRBJ2-3, with 8 bases identical to TRBD1. Per germline, CDR1 DFQATT and CDR2 SNEGSKA (reference sequence). Germline trimming cut 6 bases from V and 6 bases from J; bases unmatched to any gene: 11. The CDR3 totals 14 residues.

This clone was seen just once. The chain employs TRBV3-1 (or the pseudogene TRBV3-2) and TRBJ1-1; D uncertain. The CDR3 has 14 residues. Germline-derived CDR1 and CDR2 are LGHDT and YNNKEL (reference sequence). V dropped 1 base and J dropped 2 bases, with 8 bases sitting between them. The CDR3 loop is CASSQVEGNTEAFF. The CDR3 region has the DNA TGTGCCAGCAGCCAAGTGGAGGGTAACACTGAAGCTTTCTTT.